These 30 T cell receptor beta chains originate from one sample sequenced in a study of cytomegalovirus exposure and HLA in healthy donors. The PCR used 60 Vbeta and 13 Jbeta primers. Method: immunoSEQ multiplex PCR; TCRdb's copy keeps in-frame clones and lacks some. The listing records about 160,000 clones. Sequencing input: PBMCs. These receptors all come from a woman in her fifties or sixties in good health and CMV-seronegative.

The chain couples TRBV6-1 to TRBJ1-1; D is uncertain. Germline V CDR1 and CDR2: MNHNS, SASEGT. The length of the CDR3 is 14 residues. V lost 3 bases and J 1 base, leaving 9 bases between the germline ends. The CDR3 region is CASSERGRNTEAFF. The DNA for the CDR3 is TGTGCCAGCAGTGAGAGAGGCAGGAACACTGAAGCTTTCTTT.

The chain joins TRBV4-1 to TRBJ1-1; 7 nucleotides match TRBD1. Germline assignment: CDR1 MGHRA and CDR2 YSYEKL. V lost 6 bases and J lost 4; bases outside the gene matches: 8. The CDR3 runs to 14 residues. CDR3 sequence: CASRLQGLSTEAFF. DNA of the CDR3: TGCGCCAGCAGGTTACAGGGGCTCAGCACTGAAGCTTTCTTT.

V is TRBV27 and J is TRBJ1-5, with D possibly TRBD1 on 5 matching bases. The CDR3 spans 16 residues. CDR1 MNHEY and CDR2 SMNVEV come from the germline V gene (reference sequence). The V gene lost 8 bases and the J gene lost 1 base, with 18 bases spanning the gap. DNA of the CDR3: TGTGCCAGCGCCACTCTACCCAGGGCGAGCAATCAGCCCCAGCATTTT. Encoded protein: CASATLPRASNQPQHF.

This chain uses TRBV6-1 with TRBJ2-5, with D perhaps matching TRBD1 (5 bases). The J call may be mistaken, given a closer DNA end match to TRBJ2-7. Germline V gene sequence: CDR1 MNHNS, CDR2 SASEGT. The CDR3 is 14 amino acids. CDR3 bases: TGTGCCAGCAGTGGGGTGCAGGGATCGTACGAGCAGTACTTC. It is translated as CASSGVQGSYEQYF.

V usage is TRBV6-5 and J usage is TRBJ2-7, with D possibly matching TRBD1 (5 bases). Between the trimmed V and J ends, which lost 5 bases and 0 bases, there was a span of 14 bases. Germline assignment: CDR1 MNHEY and CDR2 SVGAGI. The CDR3 consists of 15 residues. CDR3 region: CASSTHPQVSYEQYF. CDR3 DNA: TGTGCCAGCAGTACTCACCCACAGGTCTCCTACGAGCAGTACTTC.

This chain joins TRBV6-5 and TRBJ1-3; TRBD1 agrees at 7 bases. The CDR3 spans 15 residues. CDR1 and CDR2 (germline): MNHEY, SVGAGI. The J segment lost 1 base and the V segment lost 6 bases, leaving 6 bases of the junction unmatched. CDR3 protein: CASSRGTASGNTIYF. CDR3 in DNA: TGTGCCAGCAGCCGAGGGACAGCTTCTGGAAACACCATATATTTT.

This chain links TRBV11-2 with TRBJ1-2; maybe TRBD1 (5 bases). This CDR3 spans 15 amino acids. CDR1 is SGHAT, CDR2 FQNNGV, per germline. V dropped 6 bases and J dropped 4 bases, with 18 bases sitting between them. CDR3 nucleotides: TGTGCCAGCAGTAGAGCAGGGCAACCTCTCTATGGCTACACCTTC. Translation gives CASSRAGQPLYGYTF.

The chain recombines TRBV19 with TRBJ2-7; 8 bases are shared with TRBD2. The CDR3 spans 14 residues. The junction had 5 bases not matched to a gene; V was cut back by 6 bases and J by 1 base. CDR1 and CDR2 from the germline V gene are LNHDA and SQIVND (reference sequence). CDR3 in DNA: TGTGCCAGTAGCAGCCGGGGGGGATCCTACGAGCAGTACTTC. This codes for CASSSRGGSYEQYF. The full variable domain, rest sourced from reference TRBV19 and TRBJ2-7, is DGGITQSPKYLFRKEGQNVTLSCEQNLNHDAMYWYRQDPGQGLRLIYYSQIVNDFQKGDIAEGYSVSREKKESFPLTVTSAQKNPTAFYLCASSSRGGSYEQYFGPGTRLTVT.

The chain recombines TRBV9 with TRBJ1-5; the match to TRBD1 covers 7 bases. Losses at the gene ends were 2 bases for V and 4 bases for J; bases not matched to a gene: 9. This CDR3 is built from 16 residues. Germline V lookup: CDR1 SGDLS, CDR2 YYNGEE. The CDR3 region is CASSVGRGTDNQPQHF. The CDR3 DNA sequence: TGTGCCAGCAGCGTCGGCAGGGGGACCGATAATCAGCCCCAGCATTTT.

The genes are TRBV13 and TRBJ2-7; D not resolved. CDR3 size: 15 residues. Germline V gene lookup returns CDR1 PRHDT and CDR2 FYEKMQ (reference sequence). V was pared by 5 bases and J by 0 bases, with 14 bases between. DNA of the CDR3: TGTGCCAGCAGCGCCACTCGCGGCCCCTCCTACGAGCAGTACTTC. Translating gives CASSATRGPSYEQYF.

Details on this clone: Other DNA sequences in the same sample also yield this CDR3. This chain connects TRBV19 to TRBJ1-5; no clear D gene. The CDR3 is 13 amino acids. V was trimmed by 3 bases and J by 4 bases, leaving 7 bases between them. Germline V CDR1 and CDR2: LNHDA, SQIVND (reference sequence). CDR3 sequence: CASSITGNQPQHF. Here the CDR3 DNA reads TGTGCCAGTAGTATCACCGGGAATCAGCCCCAGCATTTT.

The rearrangement uses TRBV18 and TRBJ1-5; a weak D match, TRBD1 (5 bases). In germline, CDR1 is KGHSH, CDR2 LQKENI. The ends were cut back, 2 bases at V and 5 bases at J, with 16 bases in the middle. This CDR3 has 16 amino acids. CDR3 sequence reads: CASSPVALGVDQPQHF. In nucleotides, the CDR3 is TGTGCCAGCTCACCAGTGGCCCTAGGGGTTGATCAGCCCCAGCATTTT.

This chain uses TRBV10-3 with TRBJ1-5, with a possible D match to TRBD1 (5 bases). The V gene's germline CDR1 is ENHRY and CDR2 SYGVKD. The CDR3 runs 14 residues. V was cut by 5 bases and J by 3 bases, with 11 bases left in between. CDR3 region: CAISQDIYNQPQHF. The CDR3 nucleotides read TGTGCCATCAGTCAGGACATTTACAATCAGCCCCAGCATTTT.

V gene TRBV5-1 combines with J gene TRBJ1-1; 8 bases fit TRBD1. Trimming at V came to 4 bases and at J to 2 bases, leaving 4 bases not matched to a gene. In germline, CDR1 is SGHRS, CDR2 YFSETQ. The CDR3 spans 14 residues. The CDR3 sequence is CASSPTGVNTEAFF. The DNA of the CDR3 is TGCGCCAGCAGCCCGACAGGGGTCAACACTGAAGCTTTCTTT.

This sequence joins TRBV18 and TRBJ1-3, with D maybe TRBD1 (6 bases). The germline V gene has CDR1 KGHSH and CDR2 LQKENI. CDR3 length equals 16 residues. Trimming removed 0 bases from V and 4 bases from J, with 13 bases in between. CDR3 sequence (DNA): TGTGCCAGCTCACCACCGAGCAGGGGCTCCGGAAACACCATATATTTT. This translates into CASSPPSRGSGNTIYF.

V and J are TRBV9 and TRBJ2-3; D is unresolved. CDR1 is SGDLS, CDR2 YYNGEE, per germline. This CDR3 contains 18 residues. V lost 0 bases, J lost 1 base, and 18 bases lay in between. DNA for the CDR3: TGTGCCAGCAGCGTAGGCCCACTTAGCACGTTCGGCACAGATACGCAGTATTTT. This gives the protein CASSVGPLSTFGTDTQYF.

DNA for the CDR3: TGTGCCAGCAGCGCGGGACTAGCGGGAGTTCAGTACGAGCAGTACTTC. This encodes CASSAGLAGVQYEQYF. This chain joins TRBV9 and TRBJ2-7; TRBD2 agrees at 14 bases. With V trimmed by 3 bases and J by 4 bases, 6 bases remained unmatched. CDR3 length equals 16 residues. Germline loops: CDR1 SGDLS, CDR2 YYNGEE. Together with reference TRBV9 and TRBJ2-7, the CDR3 gives the full variable domain: DSGVTQTPKHLITATGQRVTLRCSPRSGDLSVYWYQQSLDQGLQFLIQYYNGEERAKGNILERFSAQQFPDLHSELNLSSLELGDSALYFCASSAGLAGVQYEQYFGPGTRLTVT.

The chain uses TRBV5-1 and TRBJ1-2; tentative D call: TRBD1 (6 bases). Trimming pared 1 base from V and 6 bases from J, leaving 13 bases between. The CDR3 spans 14 residues. Germline CDR1 and CDR2: SGHRS and YFSETQ. CDR3 DNA: TGCGCCAGCAGCTTGAGGGCCGGGGACAATGGCTACACCTTC. This gives the protein CASSLRAGDNGYTF. The full variable domain, completed using reference TRBV5-1 and TRBJ1-2, is KAGVTQTPRYLIKTRGQQVTLSCSPISGHRSVSWYQQTPGQGLQFLFEYFSETQRNKGNFPGRFSGRQFSNSRSEMNVSTLELGDSALYLCASSLRAGDNGYTFGSGTRLTVV.

CDR3 sequence reads: CASSLAAGEMGNEQFF. CDR3 coding DNA: TGCGCCAGCAGCTTGGCCGCGGGCGAAATGGGCAATGAGCAGTTCTTC. J is TRBJ2-1 and V is TRBV5-1; tentative D call: TRBD2 (5 bases). There are 16 residues in the CDR3. V lost 0 bases and J lost 6, with 16 bases in between. Per germline, CDR1 SGHRS and CDR2 YFSETQ.

The chain uses TRBV4-3 and TRBJ1-5, with a weak D call TRBD1 (5 bases). The length of the CDR3 is 16 residues. Trimming stripped 0 bases from V and 7 bases from J, with 16 bases between. The germline V gene has CDR1 LGHNA and CDR2 YSLEER. For the CDR3, the DNA is TGCGCCAGCAGCCAAGATTCGGCAGGGATCGGACAGCCCCAGCATTTT. This encodes CASSQDSAGIGQPQHF.

The rearrangement uses TRBV19 and TRBJ1-4; D remains unclear. The V end was cut by 0 bases, the J end by 10 bases, with 9 bases between. Germline V gene sequence: CDR1 LNHDA, CDR2 SQIVND (reference sequence). This CDR3 comprises 13 residues. CDR3 DNA: TGTGCCAGTAGTATAGAGGTAAACGGAAAACTGTTTTTT. Protein: CASSIEVNGKLFF.

The chain joins TRBV18 to TRBJ2-1; 9 bases fit TRBD1. J was trimmed by 7 bases and V by 3 bases; bases with no gene match: 10. The CDR3 length is 16 residues. Germline V lookup: CDR1 KGHSH, CDR2 LQKENI. CDR3 region: CASSPLATGGSNEQFF. The DNA for the CDR3 is TGTGCCAGCTCACCCCTGGCGACAGGGGGTTCTAATGAGCAGTTCTTC. Looking up the rest from reference TRBV18 and TRBJ2-1 gives the full variable domain: NAGVMQNPRHLVRRRGQEARLRCSPMKGHSHVYWYRQLPEEGLKFMVYLQKENIIDESGMPKERFSAEFPKEGPSILRIQQVVRGDSAAYFCASSPLATGGSNEQFFGPGTRLTVL.

The V call is TRBV5-6, the J call TRBJ1-1, with TRBD1 matching over 7 bases. The CDR3 is made up of 16 amino acids. Trimming removed 0 bases from V and 1 base from J; junction bases left unmatched: 6. The germline gives CDR1 SGHDT, CDR2 YYEEEE. The CDR3 DNA reads as TGTGCCAGCAGCTTGGAACCGGGACAGACGAACACTGAAGCTTTCTTT. Amino acid sequence: CASSLEPGQTNTEAFF.

This rearrangement joins TRBV5-6 to TRBJ1-5; TRBD1 matches 9 bases. The CDR3 has 19 residues. Germline-derived CDR1 and CDR2 are SGHDT and YYEEEE. J lost 0 bases, V lost 1 base, and 11 bases had no gene match. The CDR3, as DNA: TGTGCCAGCAGCTTGAGCCCGGGACAGGGATTCCTTAGCAATCAGCCCCAGCATTTT. As protein: CASSLSPGQGFLSNQPQHF. Filled out from reference TRBV5-6 and TRBJ1-5, the complete variable domain reads DAGVTQSPTHLIKTRGQQVTLRCSPKSGHDTVSWYQQALGQGPQFIFQYYEEEERQRGNFPDRFSGHQFPNYSSELNVNALLLGDSALYLCASSLSPGQGFLSNQPQHFGDGTRLSIL.

The V and J genes are TRBV5-1 and TRBJ1-4; TRBD1 aligns across 7 bases. Per germline, CDR1 SGHRS and CDR2 YFSETQ. The length of the CDR3 is 15 residues. V dropped 5 bases and J dropped 6; count of bases not matched to a gene: 10. CDR3 sequence reads: CASSLATGKDEKLFF. CDR3 nucleotide sequence: TGCGCCAGCAGTCTGGCGACAGGGAAGGATGAAAAACTGTTTTTT. Full variable domain (outside the CDR3, taken from reference TRBV5-1 and TRBJ1-4): KAGVTQTPRYLIKTRGQQVTLSCSPISGHRSVSWYQQTPGQGLQFLFEYFSETQRNKGNFPGRFSGRQFSNSRSEMNVSTLELGDSALYLCASSLATGKDEKLFFGSGTQLSVL.

The chain recombines TRBV7-9 with TRBJ1-2; the match to TRBD1 covers 7 bases. CDR1 and CDR2 from the germline V gene are SEHNR and FQNEAQ (reference sequence). The CDR3 length is 15 residues. J was trimmed by 3 bases and V by 2 bases; bases with no gene match: 6. CDR3 bases: TGTGCCAGCAGCTTATGGCCCACAGGGGACTATGGCTACACCTTC. It specifies CASSLWPTGDYGYTF. The full variable domain, in which reference TRBV7-9 and TRBJ1-2 provide the parts outside the CDR3, is DTGVSQNPRHKITKRGQNVTFRCDPISEHNRLYWYRQTLGQGPEFLTYFQNEAQLEKSRLLSDRFSAERPKGSFSTLEIQRTEQGDSAMYLCASSLWPTGDYGYTFGSGTRLTVV.

The chain is built from TRBV5-5 and TRBJ2-7, with TRBD1 identical over 12 bases. CDR1 is SGHKS and CDR2 is YYEKEE in the germline V gene (reference sequence). J lost 6 bases, V lost 5 bases, and 9 bases had no gene match. CDR3 length: 15 residues. For the CDR3, the DNA is TGTGCCAGCAGTTATTTCGGGACAGGGGGCTTCGAGCAGTACTTC. This gives the protein CASSYFGTGGFEQYF. Full variable domain (missing parts from reference TRBV5-5 and TRBJ2-7): DAGVTQSPTHLIKTRGQQVTLRCSPISGHKSVSWYQQVLGQGPQFIFQYYEKEERGRGNFPDRFSARQFPNYSSELNVNALLLGDSALYLCASSYFGTGGFEQYFGPGTRLTVT.

The CDR3 bases are TGTGCCAGTAGCCCTATGGGCCTCGGTGGCTACGAGCAGTACTTC. This encodes CASSPMGLGGYEQYF. The rearrangement links TRBV19 to TRBJ2-7; D call uncertain. The germline gives CDR1 LNHDA, CDR2 SQIVND (reference sequence). This CDR3 is 15 amino acids long. V lost 6 bases and J lost 3, with 18 bases in between.

The chain joins TRBV5-4 to TRBJ2-3, with a tentative D call TRBD1 (7 bases). Trimming cost V 4 bases and J 4 bases, with 19 bases left between them. Germline V lookup: CDR1 SGHNT, CDR2 YYREEE (reference sequence). This CDR3 contains 16 residues. The DNA for the CDR3 is TGTGCCAGCAGCCCCTTGAGGAGGGGGCGTGCAGATACGCAGTATTTT. Protein: CASSPLRRGRADTQYF.

The chain combines TRBV6-1 with TRBJ1-1; a weak D match, TRBD1 (5 bases). The length of the CDR3 is 13 residues. CDR1 and CDR2 (germline): MNHNS, SASEGT. Trimming took 2 bases from V and 11 from J, leaving 15 bases between them. CDR3 DNA sequence: TGTGCCAGCAGTGAATTGAACCACTCAGGGGCTTTCTTT. Residues: CASSELNHSGAFF.